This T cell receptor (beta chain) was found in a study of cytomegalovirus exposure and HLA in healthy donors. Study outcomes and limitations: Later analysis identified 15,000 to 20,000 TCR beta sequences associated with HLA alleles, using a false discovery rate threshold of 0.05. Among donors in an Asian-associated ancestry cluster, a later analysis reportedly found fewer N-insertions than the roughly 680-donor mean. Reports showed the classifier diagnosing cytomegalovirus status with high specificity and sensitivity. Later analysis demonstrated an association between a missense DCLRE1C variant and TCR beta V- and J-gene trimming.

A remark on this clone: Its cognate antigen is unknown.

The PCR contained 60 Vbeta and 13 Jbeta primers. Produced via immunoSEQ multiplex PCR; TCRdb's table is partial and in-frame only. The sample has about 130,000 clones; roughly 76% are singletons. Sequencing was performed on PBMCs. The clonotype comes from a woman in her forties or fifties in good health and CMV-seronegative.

The CDR3 DNA sequence: TGTGCCAGCAGCTTTAGCGGGAGAGGAGGCACAGATACGCAGTATTTT. This translates into CASSFSGRGGTDTQYF. J is TRBJ2-3 and V is TRBV7-2; 9 positions agree with TRBD2. The CDR3 runs 16 residues. Losses at the gene ends were 3 bases for V and 1 base for J; bases not matched to a gene: 5. CDR1 is SGHTA and CDR2 is FQGNSA in the germline V gene.